This T cell receptor (beta chain) comes out of a study of blood T cell repertoires in COVID-19. Overall study: Sites across the United States, Italy and Spain contributed samples from acute and convalescent COVID-19. PBMCs, B-cell-depleted T cells, or T cells provided the cDNA or gDNA that made up the material.

This clone has just a few counts. Sequenced by immunoSEQ multiplex PCR; TCRdb stores in-frame clones only, minus some. This sample has 150,000 to 200,000 clones; around 80% occur once, and the top ten carry roughly 9.2%. The J segment lost 6 bases and the V segment lost 7 bases, leaving 10 bases of the junction unmatched. CDR3 size: 14 residues. Germline V lookup: CDR1 LNHDA, CDR2 SQIVND (reference sequence). The chain joins TRBV19 to TRBJ2-7; 9 nucleotides agree with TRBD2. The sample was peripheral blood. The TCR comes from a woman at least 80 years old with active or convalescent COVID-19. The CDR3 region is CASTPGGGASEQYF. DNA for the CDR3: TGTGCCAGTACCCCAGGCGGGGGGGCCAGCGAGCAGTACTTC.